This T cell receptor (beta chain) was observed in a study of T-cell reconstitution after alpha-beta-depleted transplantation in children. This clonotype occurred a few times. V shed 0 bases, J shed 1 base, and the junction held 9 bases outside the gene matches. The CDR3 length is 18 residues. Germline V CDR1 and CDR2: ENHRY, SYGVKD. Library preparation (for TCRbeta) was performed with unique molecular identifiers. TCRdb processed the PCR reads anew with MiXCR; each CDR3 protein has one entry. This sample has about 200,000 distinct CDR3 sequences, with 13% to 15% found just once. The chain recombines TRBV10-3 with TRBJ2-1; 7 nucleotides line up with TRBD2. Sample: PBMCs from the stem cell graft donor, taken from the stem cell graft. The receptor comes from a human donor who donated a stem cell graft to a child with acute lymphoblastic leukemia. The CDR3 region has the DNA TGTGCCATCAGTGAGTCTGGCGGGAGTAAAGGGTCCTACAATGAGCAGTTCTTC. It yields the protein CAISESGGSKGSYNEQFF.